The 5 T cell receptor beta chains below were found in one sample sequenced in a study of PD-L1 blockade in urothelial cancer. Using immunoSEQ multiplex PCR, the repertoire was profiled, and TCRdb retains in-frame clones only, with some absent. Altogether about 100,000 clones are present, 90% to 95% being singletons, with the ten largest covering approximately 0.88%. This sample comprised PBMCs, obtained around atezolizumab (anti-PD-L1) treatment. These receptor sequences come from an elderly woman with urothelial cancer.

The genes are TRBV5-4 and TRBJ2-2, with 7 bases lining up with TRBD2. The CDR3 is 15 residues long. The ends lost 3 bases at V and 3 bases at J; junction bases unmatched: 5. Germline CDR1 SGHNT, CDR2 YYREEE (reference sequence). CDR3 in amino acids: CASSWTSGDTGELFF. CDR3 DNA: TGTGCCAGCAGCTGGACTAGTGGGGACACCGGGGAGCTGTTTTTT.

J is TRBJ1-5 and V is TRBV18; tentatively, D is TRBD1 (5 bases). Germline CDR1 and CDR2: KGHSH and LQKENI. Between the trimmed V and J ends, which lost 0 bases and 3 bases, there was a span of 15 bases. This CDR3 contains 17 residues. The CDR3, as DNA: TGTGCCAGCTCACCACCAGGGCAGGGCCGAATCAATCAGCCCCAGCATTTT. It translates to CASSPPGQGRINQPQHF.

The chain is built from TRBV7-3 and TRBJ2-1; 11 positions agree with TRBD1. The CDR3 has 15 residues. The junction had 5 bases not matched to a gene; V was cut back by 3 bases and J by 7 bases. Germline values: CDR1 SGHTA, CDR2 FQGTGA. The CDR3 DNA is TGTGCCAGCAGCTTCGGACAGGGGGCTTCAAATGAGCAGTTCTTC. It translates to CASSFGQGASNEQFF. The whole variable domain, remainder taken from reference TRBV7-3 and TRBJ2-1, is GAGVSQTPSNKVTEKGKYVELRCDPISGHTALYWYRQSLGQGPEFLIYFQGTGAADDSGLPNDRFFAVRPEGSVSTLKIQRTERGDSAVYLCASSFGQGASNEQFFGPGTRLTVL.

The chain carries TRBV6-5 and TRBJ2-1, with 7 bases lining up with TRBD2. Germline loops: CDR1 MNHEY, CDR2 SVGAGI. The CDR3 contains 14 residues. V shed 9 bases and J 9 bases; nucleotides not matched to a gene: 14. CDR3 sequence reads: CARASSGVVSEQFF. CDR3 DNA sequence: TGTGCCAGAGCTTCAAGCGGGGTAGTTAGTGAGCAGTTCTTC.

The chain is built from TRBV11-2 and TRBJ2-7; the match to TRBD1 covers 7 bases. Germline trimming cut 6 bases from V and 2 bases from J; bases unmatched to any gene: 10. CDR3 length equals 15 residues. Germline CDR1 SGHAT, CDR2 FQNNGV. The CDR3 protein is CASSLTGTEPYEQYF. CDR3 DNA sequence: TGTGCCAGCAGTTTAACCGGGACAGAGCCCTACGAGCAGTACTTC. The full variable domain, with the rest looked up from reference TRBV11-2 and TRBJ2-7, is EAGVAQSPRYKIIEKRQSVAFWCNPISGHATLYWYQQILGQGPKLLIQFQNNGVVDDSQLPKDRFSAERLKGVDSTLKIQPAKLEDSAVYLCASSLTGTEPYEQYFGPGTRLTVT.